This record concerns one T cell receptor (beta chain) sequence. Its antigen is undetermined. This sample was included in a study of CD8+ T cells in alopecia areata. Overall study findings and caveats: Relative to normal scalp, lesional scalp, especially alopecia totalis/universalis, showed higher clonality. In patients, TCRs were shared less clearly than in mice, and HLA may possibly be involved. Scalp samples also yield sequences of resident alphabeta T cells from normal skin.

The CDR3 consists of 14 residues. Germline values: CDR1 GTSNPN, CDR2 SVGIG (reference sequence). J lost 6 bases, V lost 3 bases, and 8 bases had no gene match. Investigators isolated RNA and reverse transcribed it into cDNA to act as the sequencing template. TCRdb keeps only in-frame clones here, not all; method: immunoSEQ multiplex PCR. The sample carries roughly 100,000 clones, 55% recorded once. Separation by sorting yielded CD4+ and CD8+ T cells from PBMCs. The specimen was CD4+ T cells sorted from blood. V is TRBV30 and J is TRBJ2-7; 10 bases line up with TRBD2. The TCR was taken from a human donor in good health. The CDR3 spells CAWRMLAGVGEQYF. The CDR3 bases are TGTGCCTGGAGAATGCTAGCGGGGGTTGGCGAGCAGTACTTC.